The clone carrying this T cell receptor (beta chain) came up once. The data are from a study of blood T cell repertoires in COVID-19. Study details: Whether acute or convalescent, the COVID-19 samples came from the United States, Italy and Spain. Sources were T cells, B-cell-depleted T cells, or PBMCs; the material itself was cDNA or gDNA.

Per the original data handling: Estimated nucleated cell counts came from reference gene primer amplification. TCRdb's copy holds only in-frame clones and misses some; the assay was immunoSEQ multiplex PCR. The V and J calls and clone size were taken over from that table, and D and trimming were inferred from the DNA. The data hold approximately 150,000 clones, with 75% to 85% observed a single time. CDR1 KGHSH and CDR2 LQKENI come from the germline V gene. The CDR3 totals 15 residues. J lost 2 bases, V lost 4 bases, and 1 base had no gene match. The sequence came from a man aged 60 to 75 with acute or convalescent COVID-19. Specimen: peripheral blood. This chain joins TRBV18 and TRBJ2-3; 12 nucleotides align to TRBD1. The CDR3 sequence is CASSRGQGATDTQYF. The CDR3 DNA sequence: TGTGCCAGCTCACGGGGACAGGGGGCCACAGATACGCAGTATTTT.